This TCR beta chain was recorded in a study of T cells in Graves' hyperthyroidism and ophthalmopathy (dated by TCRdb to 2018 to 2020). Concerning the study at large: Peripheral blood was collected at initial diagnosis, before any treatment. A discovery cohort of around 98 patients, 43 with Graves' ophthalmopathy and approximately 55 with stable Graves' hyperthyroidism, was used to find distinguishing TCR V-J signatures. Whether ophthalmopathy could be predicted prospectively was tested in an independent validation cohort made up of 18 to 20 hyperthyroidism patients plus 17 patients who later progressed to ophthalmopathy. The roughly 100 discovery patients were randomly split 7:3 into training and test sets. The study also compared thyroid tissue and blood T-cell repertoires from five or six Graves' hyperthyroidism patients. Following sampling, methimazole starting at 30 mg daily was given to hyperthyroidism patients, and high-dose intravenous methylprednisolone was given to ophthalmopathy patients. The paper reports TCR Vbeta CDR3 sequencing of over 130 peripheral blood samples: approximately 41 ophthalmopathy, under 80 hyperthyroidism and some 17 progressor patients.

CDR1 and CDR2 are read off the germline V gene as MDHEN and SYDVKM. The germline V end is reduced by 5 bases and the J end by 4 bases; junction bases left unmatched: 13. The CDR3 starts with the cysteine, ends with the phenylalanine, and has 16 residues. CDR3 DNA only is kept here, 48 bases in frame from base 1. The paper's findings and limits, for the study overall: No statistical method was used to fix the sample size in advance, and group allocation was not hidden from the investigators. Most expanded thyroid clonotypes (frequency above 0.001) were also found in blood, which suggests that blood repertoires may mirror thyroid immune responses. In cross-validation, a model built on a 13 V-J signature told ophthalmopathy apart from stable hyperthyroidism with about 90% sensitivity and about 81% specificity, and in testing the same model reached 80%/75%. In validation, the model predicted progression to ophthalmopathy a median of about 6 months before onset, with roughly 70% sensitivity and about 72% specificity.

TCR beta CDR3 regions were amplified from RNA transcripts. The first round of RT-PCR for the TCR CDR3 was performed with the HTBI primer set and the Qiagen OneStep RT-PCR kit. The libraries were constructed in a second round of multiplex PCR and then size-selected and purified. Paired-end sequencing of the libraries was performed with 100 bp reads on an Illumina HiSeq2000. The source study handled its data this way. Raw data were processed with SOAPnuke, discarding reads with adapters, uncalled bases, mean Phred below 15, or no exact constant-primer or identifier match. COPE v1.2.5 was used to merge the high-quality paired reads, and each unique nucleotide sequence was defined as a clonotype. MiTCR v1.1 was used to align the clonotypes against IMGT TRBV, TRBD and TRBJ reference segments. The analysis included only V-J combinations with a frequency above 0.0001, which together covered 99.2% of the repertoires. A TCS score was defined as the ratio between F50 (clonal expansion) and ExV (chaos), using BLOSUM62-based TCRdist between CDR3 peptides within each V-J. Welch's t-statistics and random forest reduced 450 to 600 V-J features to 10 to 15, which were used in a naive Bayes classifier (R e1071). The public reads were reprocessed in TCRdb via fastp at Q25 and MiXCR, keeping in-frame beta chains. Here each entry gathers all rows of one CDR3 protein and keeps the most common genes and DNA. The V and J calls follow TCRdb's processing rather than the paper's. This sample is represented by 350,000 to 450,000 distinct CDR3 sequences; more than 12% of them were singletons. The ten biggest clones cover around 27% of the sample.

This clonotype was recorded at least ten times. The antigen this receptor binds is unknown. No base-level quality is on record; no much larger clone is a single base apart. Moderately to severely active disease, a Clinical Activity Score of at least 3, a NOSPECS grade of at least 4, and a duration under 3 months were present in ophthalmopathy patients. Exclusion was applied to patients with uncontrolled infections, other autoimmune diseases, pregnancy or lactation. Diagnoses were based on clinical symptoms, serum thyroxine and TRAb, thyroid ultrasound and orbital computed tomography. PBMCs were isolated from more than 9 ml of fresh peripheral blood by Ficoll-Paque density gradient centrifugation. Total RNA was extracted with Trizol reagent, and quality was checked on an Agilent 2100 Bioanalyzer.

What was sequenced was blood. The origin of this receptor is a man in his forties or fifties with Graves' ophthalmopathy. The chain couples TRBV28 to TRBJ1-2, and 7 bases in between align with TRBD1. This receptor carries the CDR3 CASSPGTVLLFYGYTF. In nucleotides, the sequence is TGTGCCAGCAGTCCTGGGACAGTTCTACTCTTCTATGGCTACACCTTC.